Listed below are T cell receptor beta chains from one sample, sequenced in a study of blood T cell repertoires in COVID-19. Clones were sequenced by immunoSEQ multiplex PCR, and TCRdb holds only the in-frame ones, with some missing. This sample yields about 100,000 clones, of which 80% to 95% are seen a single time; approximately 2% belongs to the top ten. Sequencing was carried out using peripheral blood. The receptors stem from a man aged 50 to 60 with active COVID-19. The CDR3 runs from the conserved cysteine through the conserved F or W. The D gene is left open where the match is weak. Where a row states a size, it is once, few, many or the class of an expanded clone; other rows omit it.

TRBD1	once	TRBJ1-4	TRBV12-3/TRBV12-4	CASSRTGSEKLFF	TGTGCCAGCAGCCGGACAGGGAGCGAAAAACTGTTTTTT
TRBD1	.	TRBJ2-6	TRBV2	CATTPGTGRPGANVLTF	TGTGCCACTACACCGGGGACAGGGAGGCCTGGGGCCAACGTCCTGACTTTC
TRBD2	.	TRBJ2-1	TRBV5-4	CASSFSSGTRNEQFF	TGTGCCAGCAGCTTCAGTAGCGGGACTAGGAATGAGCAGTTCTTC
TRBD2	.	TRBJ2-1	TRBV27	CASSFARGNYEQFF	TGCGCCAGCAGTTTCGCGCGGGGGAACTATGAGCAGTTCTTC
.	.	TRBJ1-4	TRBV6-5	CASRTGLPNEKLFF	TGTGCCAGCAGAACAGGGCTCCCTAATGAAAAACTGTTTTTT
.	.	TRBJ2-7	TRBV4-2	CASSQATVAGVGEQYF	TGTGCCAGCAGCCAAGCGACAGTCGCAGGTGTGGGGGAGCAGTACTTC
TRBD1	.	TRBJ1-2	TRBV19	CASSIPTGNSGYTF	TGTGCCAGTAGTATCCCGACAGGGAATAGCGGCTACACCTTC
TRBD2	.	TRBJ2-5	TRBV12-5	CASGQGLAGDLTQYF	TGTGCTAGTGGTCAAGGACTAGCGGGAGATCTGACCCAGTACTTC
TRBD2	.	TRBJ2-1	TRBV5-1	CASSLGHNSGTNEQFF	TGCGCCAGCAGCTTGGGCCATAATAGCGGGACGAATGAGCAGTTCTTC
TRBD2	.	TRBJ2-5	TRBV7-7	CASSLLAQKETQYF	TGTGCCAGCAGCCTACTAGCGCAAAAAGAGACCCAGTACTTC
TRBD1	.	TRBJ2-2	TRBV18	CASSAGTGVTGELFF	TGTGCCAGCTCCGCCGGGACAGGGGTAACCGGGGAGCTGTTTTTT
.	few	TRBJ2-1	TRBV2	CASSKLETLGQFF	TGTGCCAGCAGTAAACTAGAAACTTTAGGGCAGTTCTTC
.	.	TRBJ2-7	TRBV14	CASSQFRSSHEQYF	TGTGCCAGCAGCCAGTTTAGAAGCTCCCACGAGCAGTACTTC
.	.	TRBJ2-1	TRBV29-1	CSVDNPGQPYNEQFF	TGCAGCGTTGATAATCCGGGACAACCTTACAATGAGCAGTTCTTC
.	.	TRBJ1-1	TRBV29-1	CSVRGGRRRVAEAFF	TGCAGCGTTAGAGGCGGGAGACGAAGGGTAGCTGAAGCTTTCTTT
.	.	TRBJ2-2	TRBV27	CASSFSYTTGTGELFF	TGTGCCAGCAGTTTTTCGTACACCACGGGCACCGGGGAGCTGTTTTTT
.	.	TRBJ1-1	TRBV3-1/TRBV3-2	CASSSPSRNTEAFF	TGTGCCAGCAGTTCCCCTTCGCGGAACACTGAAGCTTTCTTT
.	.	TRBJ1-3	TRBV19	CASSQLASGNTIYF	TGTGCCAGTAGTCAGTTGGCCTCCGGAAACACCATATATTTT
.	.	TRBJ2-3	TRBV3-1/TRBV3-2	CASSRISGPGDTQYF	TGTGCCAGCAGCCGCATTAGCGGCCCAGGAGATACGCAGTATTTT
TRBD1	.	TRBJ2-1	TRBV29-1	CSGRSGGNEQFF	TGCAGCGGTCGGTCAGGGGGCAATGAGCAGTTCTTC
TRBD2	.	TRBJ2-2	TRBV7-2	CASSVLAGPNTGELFF	TGTGCCAGCAGCGTTCTAGCGGGGCCGAACACCGGGGAGCTGTTTTTT
TRBD1	.	TRBJ1-1	TRBV9	CASSVEGQGISEAFF	TGTGCCAGCAGCGTGGAGGGACAGGGAATCTCTGAAGCTTTCTTT
.	.	TRBJ1-1	TRBV19	CASRPTRGGIEAFF	TGTGCCAGTAGACCCACTAGAGGCGGTATTGAAGCTTTCTTT
.	.	TRBJ2-1	TRBV11-2	CASSGVLGGNEQFF	TGTGCCAGCAGCGGGGTCCTGGGGGGCAATGAGCAGTTCTTC
TRBD1	.	TRBJ1-5	TRBV19	CASGTGGRQPQHF	TGTGCCAGCGGGACAGGGGGCCGACAGCCCCAGCATTTT
TRBD1	once	TRBJ1-2	TRBV27	CASSSGQGRYGYTF	TGTGCCAGCAGTTCAGGACAGGGGAGGTATGGCTACACCTTC
TRBD2	once	TRBJ2-3	TRBV2	CASSGITSGLTDTQYF	TGTGCCAGCAGCGGGATTACTAGCGGGCTCACAGATACGCAGTATTTT
.	.	TRBJ2-1	TRBV4-1	CASSQYDSNRYNEQFF	TGCGCCAGCAGCCAATATGACTCCAACCGCTACAATGAGCAGTTCTTC
.	.	TRBJ1-3	TRBV5-1	CASSLDRPGNTIYF	TGCGCCAGCAGCTTGGACAGGCCTGGAAACACCATATATTTT
TRBD1	.	TRBJ2-5	TRBV30	CAWSFGQGAMETQYF	TGTGCCTGGAGTTTTGGGCAGGGGGCGATGGAGACCCAGTACTTC
.	once	TRBJ2-7	TRBV7-6	CASSRSSGGGQIYEQYF	TGTGCCAGCAGCCGATCCTCTGGGGGTGGACAGATCTACGAGCAGTACTTC
.	.	TRBJ1-6	TRBV5-4	CASSLPGKNSPLHF	TGTGCCAGCAGCTTGCCAGGGAAGAATTCACCCCTCCACTTT
.	once	TRBJ1-1	TRBV7-9	CASSLPSNGLNTEAFF	TGTGCCAGCAGCTTACCCTCGAACGGACTAAACACTGAAGCTTTCTTT